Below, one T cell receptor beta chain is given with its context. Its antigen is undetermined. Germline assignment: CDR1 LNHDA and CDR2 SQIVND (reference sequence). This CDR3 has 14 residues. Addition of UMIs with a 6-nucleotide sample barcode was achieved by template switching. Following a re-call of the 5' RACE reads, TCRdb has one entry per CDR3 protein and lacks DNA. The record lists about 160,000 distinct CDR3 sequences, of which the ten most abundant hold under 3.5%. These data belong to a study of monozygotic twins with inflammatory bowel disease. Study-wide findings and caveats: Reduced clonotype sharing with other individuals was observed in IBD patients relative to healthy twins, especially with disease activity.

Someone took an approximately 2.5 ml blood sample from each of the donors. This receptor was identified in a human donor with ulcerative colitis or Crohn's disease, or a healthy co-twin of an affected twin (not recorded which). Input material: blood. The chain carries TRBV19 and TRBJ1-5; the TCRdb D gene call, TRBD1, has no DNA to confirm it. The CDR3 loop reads CASSPRGGNQPQHF.